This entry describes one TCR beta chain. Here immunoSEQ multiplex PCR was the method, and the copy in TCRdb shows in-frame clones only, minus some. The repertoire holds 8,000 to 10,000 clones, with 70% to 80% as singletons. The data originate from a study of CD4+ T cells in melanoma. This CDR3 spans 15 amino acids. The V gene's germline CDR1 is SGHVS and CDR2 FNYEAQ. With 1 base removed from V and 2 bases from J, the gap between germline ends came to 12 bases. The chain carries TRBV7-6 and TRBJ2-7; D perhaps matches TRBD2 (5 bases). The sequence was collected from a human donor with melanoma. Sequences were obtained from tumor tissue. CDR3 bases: TGTGCCAGCAGCTTAGGGCGCGGGCTTACCTACGAGCAGTACTTC. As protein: CASSLGRGLTYEQYF.